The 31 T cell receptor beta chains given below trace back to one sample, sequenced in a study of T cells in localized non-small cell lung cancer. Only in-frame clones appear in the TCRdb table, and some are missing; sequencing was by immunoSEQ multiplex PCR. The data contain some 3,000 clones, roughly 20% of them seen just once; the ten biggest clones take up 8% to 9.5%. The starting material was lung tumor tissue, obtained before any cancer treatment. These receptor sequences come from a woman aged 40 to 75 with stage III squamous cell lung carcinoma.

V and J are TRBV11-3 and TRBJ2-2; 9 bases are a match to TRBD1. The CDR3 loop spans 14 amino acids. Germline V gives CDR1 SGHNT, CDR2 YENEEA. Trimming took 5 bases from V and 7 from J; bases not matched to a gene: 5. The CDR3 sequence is CASSGDRADGELFF. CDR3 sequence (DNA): TGTGCCAGCAGCGGGGACAGGGCCGACGGGGAGCTGTTTTTT.

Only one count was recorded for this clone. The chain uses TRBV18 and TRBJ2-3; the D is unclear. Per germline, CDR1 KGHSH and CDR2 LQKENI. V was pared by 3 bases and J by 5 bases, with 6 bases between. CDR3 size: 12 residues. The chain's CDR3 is CASSPLEDTQYF. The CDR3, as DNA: TGTGCCAGCTCACCCCTGGAAGATACGCAGTATTTT.

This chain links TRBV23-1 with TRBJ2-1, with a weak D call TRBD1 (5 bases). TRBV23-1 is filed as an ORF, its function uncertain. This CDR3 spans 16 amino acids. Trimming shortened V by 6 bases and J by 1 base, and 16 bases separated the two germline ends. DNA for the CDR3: TGCGCCAGCAGCCAAGAAGCAGGGTTTTCCTACAATGAGCAGTTCTTC. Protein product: CASSQEAGFSYNEQFF.

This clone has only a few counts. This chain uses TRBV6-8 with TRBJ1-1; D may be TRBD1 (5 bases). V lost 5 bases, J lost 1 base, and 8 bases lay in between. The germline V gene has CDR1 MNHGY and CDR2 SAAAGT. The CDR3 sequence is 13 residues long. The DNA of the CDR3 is TGTGCCAGCAGTCGCGACAGGAACACTGAAGCTTTCTTT. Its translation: CASSRDRNTEAFF.

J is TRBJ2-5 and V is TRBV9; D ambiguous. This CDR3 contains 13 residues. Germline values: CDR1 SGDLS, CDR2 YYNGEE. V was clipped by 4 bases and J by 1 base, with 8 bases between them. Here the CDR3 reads CASSPFGQETQYF. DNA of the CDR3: TGTGCCAGCAGCCCCTTCGGCCAAGAGACCCAGTACTTC.

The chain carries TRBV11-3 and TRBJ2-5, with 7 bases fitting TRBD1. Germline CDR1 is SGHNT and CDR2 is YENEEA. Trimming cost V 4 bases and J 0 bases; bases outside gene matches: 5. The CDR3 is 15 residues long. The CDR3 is CASSSGQMYQETQYF. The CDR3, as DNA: TGTGCCAGCAGCTCGGGACAGATGTACCAAGAGACCCAGTACTTC.

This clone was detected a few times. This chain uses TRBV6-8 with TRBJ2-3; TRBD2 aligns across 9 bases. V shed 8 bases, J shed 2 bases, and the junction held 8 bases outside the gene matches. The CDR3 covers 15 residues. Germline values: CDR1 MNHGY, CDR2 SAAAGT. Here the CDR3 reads CASSPGLANTDTQYF. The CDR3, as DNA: TGTGCCAGCTCACCGGGACTAGCTAACACAGATACGCAGTATTTT.

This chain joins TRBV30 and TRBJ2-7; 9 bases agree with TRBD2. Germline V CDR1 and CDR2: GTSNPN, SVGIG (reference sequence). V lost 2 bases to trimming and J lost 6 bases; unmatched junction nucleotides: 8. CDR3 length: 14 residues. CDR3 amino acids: CAWSYGSGSGEQYF. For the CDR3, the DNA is TGTGCCTGGAGTTATGGTAGCGGGAGTGGCGAGCAGTACTTC.

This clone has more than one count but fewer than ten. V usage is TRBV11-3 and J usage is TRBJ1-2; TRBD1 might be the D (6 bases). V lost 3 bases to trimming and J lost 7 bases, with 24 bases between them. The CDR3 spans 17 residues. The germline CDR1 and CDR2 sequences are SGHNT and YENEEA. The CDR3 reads CASSLAFSSTGWSGYTF. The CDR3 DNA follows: TGTGCCAGCAGCTTGGCCTTTTCCTCGACAGGCTGGAGTGGCTACACCTTC.

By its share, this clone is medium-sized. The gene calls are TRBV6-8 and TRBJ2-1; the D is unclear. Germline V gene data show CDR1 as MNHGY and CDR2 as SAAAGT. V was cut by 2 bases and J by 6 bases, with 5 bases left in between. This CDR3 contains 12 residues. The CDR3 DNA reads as TGTGCCAGCAGTTACGGCACCAATGAGCAGTTCTTC. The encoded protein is CASSYGTNEQFF.

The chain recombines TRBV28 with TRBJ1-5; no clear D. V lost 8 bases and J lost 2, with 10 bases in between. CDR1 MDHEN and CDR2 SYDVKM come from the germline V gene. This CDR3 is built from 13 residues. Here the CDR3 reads CASQNRGNQPQHF. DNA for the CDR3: TGTGCCAGCCAAAATAGGGGCAATCAGCCCCAGCATTTT.

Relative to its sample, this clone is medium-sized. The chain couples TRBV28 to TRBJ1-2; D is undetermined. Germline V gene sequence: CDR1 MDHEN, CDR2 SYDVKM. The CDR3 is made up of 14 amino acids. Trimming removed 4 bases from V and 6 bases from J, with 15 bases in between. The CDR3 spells CASSSPQVSDGYTF. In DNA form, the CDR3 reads TGTGCCAGCAGTTCCCCGCAGGTTTCGGATGGCTACACCTTC.

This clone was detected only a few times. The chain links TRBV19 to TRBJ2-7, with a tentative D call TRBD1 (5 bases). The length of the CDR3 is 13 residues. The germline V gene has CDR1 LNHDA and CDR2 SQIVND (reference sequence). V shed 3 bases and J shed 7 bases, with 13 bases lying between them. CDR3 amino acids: CASSIGRGTEQYF. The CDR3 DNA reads TGTGCCAGTAGTATCGGTAGGGGTACAGAGCAGTACTTC.

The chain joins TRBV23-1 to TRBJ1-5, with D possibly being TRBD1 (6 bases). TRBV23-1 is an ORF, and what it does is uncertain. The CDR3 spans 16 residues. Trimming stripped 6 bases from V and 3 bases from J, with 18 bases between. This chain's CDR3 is CASSRFGGSSNQPQHF. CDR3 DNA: TGCGCCAGCAGCCGATTCGGGGGCAGTTCCAATCAGCCCCAGCATTTT.

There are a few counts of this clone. The CDR3 coding sequence is TGTGCCAGCAGCGCATCCGGGACCCAGAGGGGCTACACCTTC. Translated, it gives CASSASGTQRGYTF. This sequence joins TRBV9 and TRBJ1-2, with D perhaps TRBD1 (5 bases). The CDR3 length is 14 residues. Deletions cut 3 bases from V and 8 bases from J, with 17 bases between. The germline V gene has CDR1 SGDLS and CDR2 YYNGEE.

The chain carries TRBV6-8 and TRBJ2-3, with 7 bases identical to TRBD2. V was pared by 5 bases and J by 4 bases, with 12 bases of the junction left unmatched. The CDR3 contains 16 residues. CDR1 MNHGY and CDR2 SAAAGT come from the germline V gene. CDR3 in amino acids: CASSDIRRERPDTQYF. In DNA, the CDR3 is TGTGCCAGCAGTGACATCCGGCGGGAGAGGCCAGATACGCAGTATTTT.

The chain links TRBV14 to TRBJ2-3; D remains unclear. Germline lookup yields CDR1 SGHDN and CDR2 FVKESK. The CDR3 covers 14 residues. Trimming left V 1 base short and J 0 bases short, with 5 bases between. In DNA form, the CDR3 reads TGTGCCAGCAGCCAAGCCCAGAGCACAGATACGCAGTATTTT. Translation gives CASSQAQSTDTQYF.

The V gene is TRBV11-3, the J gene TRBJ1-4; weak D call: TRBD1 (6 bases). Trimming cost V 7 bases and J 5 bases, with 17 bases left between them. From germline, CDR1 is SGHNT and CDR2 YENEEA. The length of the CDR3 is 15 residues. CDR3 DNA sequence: TGTGCCAGCAACCTGGACGGACAGCCCAATGAAAAACTGTTTTTT. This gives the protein CASNLDGQPNEKLFF. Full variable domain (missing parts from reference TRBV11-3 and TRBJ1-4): EAGVVQSPRYKIIEKKQPVAFWCNPISGHNTLYWYLQNLGQGPELLIRYENEEAVDDSQLPKDRFSAERLKGVDSTLKIQPAELGDSAVYLCASNLDGQPNEKLFFGSGTQLSVL.

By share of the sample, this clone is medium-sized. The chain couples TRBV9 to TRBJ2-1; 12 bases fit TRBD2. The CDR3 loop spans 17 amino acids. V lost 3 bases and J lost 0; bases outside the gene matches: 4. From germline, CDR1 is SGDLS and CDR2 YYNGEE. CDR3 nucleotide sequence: TGTGCCAGCAGCGAGACTAGCGGGAGCTACTCCTACAATGAGCAGTTCTTC. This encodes CASSETSGSYSYNEQFF. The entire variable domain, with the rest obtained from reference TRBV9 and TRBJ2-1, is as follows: DSGVTQTPKHLITATGQRVTLRCSPRSGDLSVYWYQQSLDQGLQFLIQYYNGEERAKGNILERFSAQQFPDLHSELNLSSLELGDSALYFCASSETSGSYSYNEQFFGPGTRLTVL.

The CDR3 bases are TGCAGCGTTGATGGACAAAGGAAAGAGACCCAGTACTTC. This translates into CSVDGQRKETQYF. The chain couples TRBV29-1 to TRBJ2-5; D possibly corresponds to TRBD1 (5 bases). The CDR3 consists of 13 residues. V was cut by 3 bases and J by 3 bases, with 11 bases left in between. Germline values: CDR1 SQVTM, CDR2 ANQGSEA.

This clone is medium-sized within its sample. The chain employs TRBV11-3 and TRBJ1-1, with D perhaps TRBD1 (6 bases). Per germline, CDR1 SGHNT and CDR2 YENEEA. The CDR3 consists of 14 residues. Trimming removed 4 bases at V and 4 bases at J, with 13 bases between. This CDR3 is CASSWGLMGTEAFF. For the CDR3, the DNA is TGTGCCAGCAGCTGGGGGCTGATGGGCACTGAAGCTTTCTTT.

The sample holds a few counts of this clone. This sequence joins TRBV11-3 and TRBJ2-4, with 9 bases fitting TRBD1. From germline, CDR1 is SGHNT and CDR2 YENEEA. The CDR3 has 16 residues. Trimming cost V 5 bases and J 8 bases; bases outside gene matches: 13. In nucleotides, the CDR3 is TGTGCCAGCAGCCAGGAAACCGGGACAGGGATAGACATTCAGTACTTC. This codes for CASSQETGTGIDIQYF.

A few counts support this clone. CDR3 sequence reads: CASSPEATGRNQPQHF. CDR3 in DNA: TGTGCCAGCAGCCCCGAGGCGACAGGGAGAAATCAGCCCCAGCATTTT. The V and J genes are TRBV11-3 and TRBJ1-5, with TRBD1 identical over 7 bases. From germline, CDR1 is SGHNT and CDR2 YENEEA. The CDR3 totals 16 residues. V lost 5 bases and J lost 4; bases outside the gene matches: 11.

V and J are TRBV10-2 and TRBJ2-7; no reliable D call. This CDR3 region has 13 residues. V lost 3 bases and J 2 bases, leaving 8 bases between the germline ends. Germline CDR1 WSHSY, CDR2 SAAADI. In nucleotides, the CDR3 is TGCGCCAGCAGTGAACTGGTGGCCTACGAGCAGTACTTC. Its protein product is CASSELVAYEQYF.

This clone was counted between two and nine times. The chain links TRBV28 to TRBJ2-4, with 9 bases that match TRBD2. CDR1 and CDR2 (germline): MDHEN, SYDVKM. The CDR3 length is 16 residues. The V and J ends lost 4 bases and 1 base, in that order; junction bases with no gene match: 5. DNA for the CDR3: TGTGCCAGCAGTTCGGGACTAGCAGAGGCCAAAAACATTCAGTACTTC. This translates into CASSSGLAEAKNIQYF.

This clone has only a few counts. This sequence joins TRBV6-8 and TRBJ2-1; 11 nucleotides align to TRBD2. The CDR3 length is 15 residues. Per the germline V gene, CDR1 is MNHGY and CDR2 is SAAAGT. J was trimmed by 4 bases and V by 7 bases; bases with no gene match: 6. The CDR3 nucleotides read TGTGCCAGCACCACTAGCGGGAGTCGATACAATGAGCAGTTCTTC. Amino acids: CASTTSGSRYNEQFF.

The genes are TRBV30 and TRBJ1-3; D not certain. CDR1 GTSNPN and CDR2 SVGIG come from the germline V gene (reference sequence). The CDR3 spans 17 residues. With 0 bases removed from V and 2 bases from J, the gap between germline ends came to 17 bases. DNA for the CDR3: TGTGCCTGGAGTGTACGAGGGAGGACCTTGACTGGAAACACCATATATTTT. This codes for CAWSVRGRTLTGNTIYF.

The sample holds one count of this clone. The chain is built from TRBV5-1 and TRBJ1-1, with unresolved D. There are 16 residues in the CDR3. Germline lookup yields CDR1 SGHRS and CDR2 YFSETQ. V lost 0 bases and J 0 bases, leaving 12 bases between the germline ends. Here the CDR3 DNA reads TGCGCCAGCAGCTTGGCCGGTTTCCACCTGAACACTGAAGCTTTCTTT. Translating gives CASSLAGFHLNTEAFF.

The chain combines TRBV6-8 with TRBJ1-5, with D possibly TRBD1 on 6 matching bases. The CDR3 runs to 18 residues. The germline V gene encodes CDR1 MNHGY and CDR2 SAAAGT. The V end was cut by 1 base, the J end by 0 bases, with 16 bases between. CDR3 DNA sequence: TGTGCCAGCAGTTACTACGGGGACACGAAATATAGCAATCAGCCCCAGCATTTT. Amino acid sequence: CASSYYGDTKYSNQPQHF.

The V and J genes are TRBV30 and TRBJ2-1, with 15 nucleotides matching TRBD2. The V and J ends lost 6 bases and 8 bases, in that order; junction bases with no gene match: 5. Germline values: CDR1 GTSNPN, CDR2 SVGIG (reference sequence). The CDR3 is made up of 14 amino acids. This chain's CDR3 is CACPGTSGRYEQFF. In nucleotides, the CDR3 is TGTGCCTGCCCCGGGACTAGCGGGAGGTATGAGCAGTTCTTC.

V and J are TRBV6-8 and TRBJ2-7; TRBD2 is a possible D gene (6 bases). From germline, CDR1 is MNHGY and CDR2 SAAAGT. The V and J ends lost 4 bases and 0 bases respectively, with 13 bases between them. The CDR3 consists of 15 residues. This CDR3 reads CASSFSGVLSYEQYF. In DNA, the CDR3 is TGTGCCAGCAGTTTTAGCGGAGTCCTCTCCTACGAGCAGTACTTC.